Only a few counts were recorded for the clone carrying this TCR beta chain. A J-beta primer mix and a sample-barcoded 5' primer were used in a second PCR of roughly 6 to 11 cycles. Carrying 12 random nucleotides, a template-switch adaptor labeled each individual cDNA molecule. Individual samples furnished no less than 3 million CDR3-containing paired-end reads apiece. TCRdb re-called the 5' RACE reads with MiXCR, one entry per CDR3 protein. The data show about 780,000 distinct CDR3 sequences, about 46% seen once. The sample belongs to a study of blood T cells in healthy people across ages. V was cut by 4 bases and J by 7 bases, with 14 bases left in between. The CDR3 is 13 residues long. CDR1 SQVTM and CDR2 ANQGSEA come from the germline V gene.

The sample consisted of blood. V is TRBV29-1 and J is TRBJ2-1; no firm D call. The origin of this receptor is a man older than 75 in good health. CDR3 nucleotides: TGCAGCGTTGCCCAGGTATCTCATAATGAGCAGTTCTTC. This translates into CSVAQVSHNEQFF.